The rows below give T cell receptor beta chains drawn from one sample of a study of blood T cell repertoires in COVID-19. The repertoire was sequenced with immunoSEQ multiplex PCR; TCRdb's copy has only in-frame clones and lacks some. The sample has more than 150,000 clones; about 82% are singletons. Material: peripheral blood. Source of these receptors: a woman aged 25 to 39 with acute or convalescent COVID-19. Both conserved end residues are part of each CDR3. The D gene is left open where the match is weak. Clone size is given for some rows only: seen once, a few or many times, or a class if the clone is expanded.

>few|TRBJ2-7|TRBD1|TRBV19
TGTGCCAGTAGTATGGGGACAGGGTCCTACGAGCAGTACTTC
CASSMGTGSYEQYF
>.|TRBJ2-1|TRBD1|TRBV4-1
TGCGCCAGCAGCCGCCCGGACAGGCCCCTAAATGAGCAGTTCTTC
CASSRPDRPLNEQFF
>.|TRBJ2-1|.|TRBV29-1
TGCAGCGTTAAAAACAGGGTCGGGAATGAGCAGTTCTTC
CSVKNRVGNEQFF
>.|TRBJ2-1|.|TRBV12-3/TRBV12-4
TGTGCCAGCAGTTTACGGGGGAAGAGTGAGCAGTTCTTC
CASSLRGKSEQFF
>.|TRBJ1-5|.|TRBV7-8
TGTGCCAGCAGCTTAGTAGGGGGTGGCAATCAGCCCCAGCATTTT
CASSLVGGGNQPQHF
>.|TRBJ2-1|TRBD1|TRBV11-2
TGTGCCAGCAGCTCACGGGACAGGGATAACAATGAGCAGTTCTTC
CASSSRDRDNNEQFF
>.|TRBJ2-7|.|TRBV28
TGTGCCAGCTATTCAGGGTCTATAGCCTACGAGCAGTACTTC
CASYSGSIAYEQYF
>.|TRBJ1-5|.|TRBV19
TGTGCCAGTAGTACTGCAGGTCCCTACCAGCCCCAGCATTTT
CASSTAGPYQPQHF
>once|TRBJ1-3|.|TRBV15
TGTGCCACCAGCAGAGGAGGCAGTAAACCTGGAAACACCATATATTTT
CATSRGGSKPGNTIYF
>.|TRBJ2-5|.|TRBV30
TGTGCCTGGGGGGACAACCAAGAGACCCAGTACTTC
CAWGDNQETQYF
>.|TRBJ2-5|.|TRBV19
TGTGCCAGTAGTATAGGGGCAGAGAAGACCCAGTACTTC
CASSIGAEKTQYF
>.|TRBJ1-5|TRBD1|TRBV4-3
TGCGCCAGCAGCCTCCGTGAGACAGGGGAGGTTAATAGCAATCAGCCCCAGCATTTT
CASSLRETGEVNSNQPQHF